The clone carrying this TCR beta chain was recorded at least ten times. The entry originates in a study of HIV-infected patients and healthy controls. TCRdb fed the 5' RACE reads into MiXCR, producing one record per CDR3 protein. The sample holds 55,000 to 70,000 distinct CDR3 sequences, around 21% seen once. Germline CDR1 reads SGHDT; CDR2 reads YYEEEE. The V gene end was trimmed by 0 bases and the J gene end by 2 bases; junction bases not matched to a gene: 6. The CDR3 is 16 amino acids. V and J are TRBV5-6 and TRBJ2-5, with 8 bases identical to TRBD2. The clonotype was recovered from a human donor in good health. Sequenced input: CD4+ T cells from blood. CDR3 sequence (DNA): TGTGCCAGCAGCTTGGTGTTTAGCGGGATTCAAGAGACCCAGTACTTC. Encoded protein: CASSLVFSGIQETQYF.